These 5 T cell receptor beta chains originate from one sample sequenced in a study of CD8 T cells in Susac syndrome. It was with random hexamers that 0.5 to 1 ug RNA was reverse transcribed. TCRdb recomputed calls from the immunoSEQ multiplex PCR reads with MiXCR, one row per CDR3 protein. The sample has 200,000 or so distinct CDR3 sequences, more than 90% seen once. Sequenced material: CD4+ T cells from PBMCs. The origin of the receptors is a human donor with Susac syndrome.

This sequence joins TRBV29-1 and TRBJ2-1, with D tentatively TRBD1 (6 bases). The CDR3 has 14 residues. From germline, CDR1 is SQVTM and CDR2 ANQGSEA. Trimming shortened V by 4 bases and J by 5 bases, and 15 bases separated the two germline ends. The CDR3 protein is CSVAPTGSHNEQFF. CDR3 nucleotides: TGCAGCGTTGCCCCCACAGGGTCACACAATGAGCAGTTCTTC.

The chain recombines TRBV29-1 with TRBJ1-1, with TRBD1 as a possible D gene (5 bases). The V end lost 1 base, the J end lost 10 bases, and 16 bases lay between the germline ends. The CDR3 contains 13 residues. Per the germline V gene, CDR1 is SQVTM and CDR2 is ANQGSEA. CDR3 loop: CSVEAPTGAPAFF. The DNA of the CDR3 is TGCAGCGTTGAAGCTCCCACCGGGGCCCCAGCTTTCTTT.

This chain links TRBV6-2 or TRBV6-3 with TRBJ2-1; D might be TRBD1 or TRBD2, each matching 5 bases. CDR3 length: 10 amino acids. Per germline, CDR1 MNHEY and CDR2 SVGEGT. Trimming left V 6 bases short and J 12 bases short, with 9 bases between. The CDR3 sequence: CASSRGGQFF. CDR3 nucleotides: TGTGCCAGCAGCCGGGGCGGGCAGTTCTTC.

The genes are TRBV20-1 and TRBJ1-2; TRBD1 matches at 9 bases. Germline values: CDR1 DFQATT, CDR2 SNEGSKA (reference sequence). With 5 bases clipped from V and 4 bases from J, the junction kept 5 bases outside the gene matches. This CDR3 has 13 residues. Here the CDR3 DNA reads TGCAGTGCTTGGGACAGGGTGGGCTATGGCTACACCTTC. Translation: CSAWDRVGYGYTF.

This chain joins TRBV20-1 and TRBJ2-7; no clear D gene. The V gene lost 3 bases and the J gene lost 0 bases, with 12 bases spanning the gap. The CDR3 is 14 residues long. CDR1 and CDR2 from the germline V gene are DFQATT and SNEGSKA (reference sequence). CDR3 residues: CSARKGSLSYEQYF. CDR3 nucleotides: TGCAGTGCTAGGAAGGGAAGCCTCTCCTACGAGCAGTACTTC.